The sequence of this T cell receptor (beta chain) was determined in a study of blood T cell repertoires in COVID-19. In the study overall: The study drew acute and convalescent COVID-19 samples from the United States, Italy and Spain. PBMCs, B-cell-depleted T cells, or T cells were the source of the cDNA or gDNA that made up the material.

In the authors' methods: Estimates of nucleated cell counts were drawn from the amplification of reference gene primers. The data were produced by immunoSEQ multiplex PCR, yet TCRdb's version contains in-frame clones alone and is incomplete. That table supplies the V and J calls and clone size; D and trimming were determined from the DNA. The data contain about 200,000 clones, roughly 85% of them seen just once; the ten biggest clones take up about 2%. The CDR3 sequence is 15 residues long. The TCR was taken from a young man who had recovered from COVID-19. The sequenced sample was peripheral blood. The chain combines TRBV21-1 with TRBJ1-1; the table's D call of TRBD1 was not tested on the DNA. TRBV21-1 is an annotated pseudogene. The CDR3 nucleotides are TGTGCCAGCAGCACTTACAGGGAGAGTTTCACTGAAGCTTTCTTT. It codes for CASSTYRESFTEAFF.